These 8 T cell receptor beta chains share one sample of origin, sequenced in a study of blood T cells in healthy people across ages. Using a J-beta primer mix together with a sample-barcoded 5' primer, a second PCR was run for roughly 7 to 11 cycles. TCRdb re-analysed the 5' RACE reads in MiXCR, keeping a single row per CDR3 protein. The sample lists 750,000 to 1,000,000 distinct CDR3 sequences, under 35% seen once, with roughly 10% in the top ten. The same data also went into a second study, on T cells of mothers and their children.

The sequencing input was blood. These receptors all come from a woman in her thirties or forties in good health.

In this sample, this clonotype turned up a few times. V is TRBV2 and J is TRBJ1-4; no clear D gene. Trimming shortened V by 6 bases and J by 8 bases, and 13 bases separated the two germline ends. The CDR3 runs 13 residues. CDR1 is SNHLY, CDR2 FYNNEI, per germline. CDR3 in amino acids: CASRAGVREKLFF. DNA for the CDR3: TGTGCCAGCAGGGCAGGCGTGAGAGAAAAACTGTTTTTT.

This clonotype occurred a few times. The chain has TRBV7-2 and TRBJ2-2; 12 bases are a match to TRBD1. Trimming removed 5 bases from V and 7 bases from J; junction bases left unmatched: 2. CDR1 SGHTA and CDR2 FQGNSA come from the germline V gene. The CDR3 consists of 14 residues. The CDR3 region has the DNA TGTGCCAGCAGCAGGGACAGGGGGCGCGGGGAGCTGTTTTTT. This translates into CASSRDRGRGELFF.

Of note for this clonotype: A much larger clone lies one base from this, so it may be a read error. This chain links TRBV5-1 with TRBJ2-1; TRBD2 matches at 12 bases. CDR1 and CDR2 from the germline V gene are SGHRS and YFSETQ. V dropped 4 bases and J dropped 6; count of bases not matched to a gene: 11. CDR3 length equals 17 residues. The CDR3 DNA reads TGCGCCAGCAGCAGGGACCCTAGCGGGGGGGCCTGCAATGAGCAGTTCTTC. This sequence encodes CASSRDPSGGACNEQFF.

Note on this clonotype: This could be a read error, since a much larger clone is one nucleotide away. The chain uses TRBV12-3 or TRBV12-4 and TRBJ1-2, with D unresolved. CDR3 length: 13 amino acids. V dropped 5 bases and J dropped 9 bases, with 16 bases sitting between them. The DNA for the CDR3 is TGTGCCAGCAGTGCCGGCGGCTCAGCTCGCTACACCTTC. Protein product: CASSAGGSARYTF.

This clonotype was counted only a few times. A much larger clone lies a single base off, so this may be a read error. This CDR3 reads CSVEGEDEQFF. For the CDR3, the DNA is TGCAGCGTTGAGGGTGAGGATGAGCAGTTCTTC. The J gene is TRBJ2-1, the V gene TRBV29-1, with D hard to call. The V and J ends lost 3 bases and 8 bases respectively, with 8 bases between them. Germline V gene sequence: CDR1 SQVTM, CDR2 ANQGSEA. This CDR3 is 11 amino acids long.

This clonotype was seen at least ten times. The V gene is TRBV27, the J gene TRBJ2-7, with a weak D call TRBD1 (6 bases). The CDR3 is 15 residues long. The V and J ends lost 6 bases and 3 bases respectively, with 18 bases between them. Germline lookup yields CDR1 MNHEY and CDR2 SMNVEV (reference sequence). For the CDR3, the DNA is TGTGCCAGCAGATCCCGGACAGCCTTAAGCTACGAGCAGTACTTC. Translating gives CASRSRTALSYEQYF.

This clonotype appeared many times. The chain is built from TRBV20-1 and TRBJ2-3; D is possibly TRBD1 or TRBD2 (5 bases each). CDR1 DFQATT and CDR2 SNEGSKA come from the germline V gene (reference sequence). CDR3 length equals 14 residues. The V end was cut by 1 base, the J end by 8 bases, with 16 bases between. The CDR3 DNA follows: TGCAGTGCTAGAGCAGGATCCCAGAGGGGTACGCAGTATTTT. Protein: CSARAGSQRGTQYF.

At least ten counts were recorded for this clonotype. V and J are TRBV9 and TRBJ2-7; D is unclear. Germline-derived CDR1 and CDR2 are SGDLS and YYNGEE. The CDR3 is made up of 14 amino acids. V lost 0 bases and J lost 2, with 9 bases in between. CDR3 DNA sequence: TGTGCCAGCAGCGTAGGGAGTCGGACCTACGAGCAGTACTTC. Translated, it gives CASSVGSRTYEQYF. The full variable domain, rest sourced from reference TRBV9 and TRBJ2-7, is DSGVTQTPKHLITATGQRVTLRCSPRSGDLSVYWYQQSLDQGLQFLIQYYNGEERAKGNILERFSAQQFPDLHSELNLSSLELGDSALYFCASSVGSRTYEQYFGPGTRLTVT.